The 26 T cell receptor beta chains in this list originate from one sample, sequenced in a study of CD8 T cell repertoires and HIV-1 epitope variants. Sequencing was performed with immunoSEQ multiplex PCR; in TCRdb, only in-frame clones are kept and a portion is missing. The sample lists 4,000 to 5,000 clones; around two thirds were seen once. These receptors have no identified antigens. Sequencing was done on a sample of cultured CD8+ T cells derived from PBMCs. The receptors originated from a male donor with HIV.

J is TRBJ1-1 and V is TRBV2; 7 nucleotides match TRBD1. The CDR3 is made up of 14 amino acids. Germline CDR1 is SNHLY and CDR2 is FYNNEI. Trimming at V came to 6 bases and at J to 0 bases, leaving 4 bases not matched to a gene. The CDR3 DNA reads TGTGCCAGCAGGGACAGGTACGTGAACACTGAAGCTTTCTTT. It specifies CASRDRYVNTEAFF.

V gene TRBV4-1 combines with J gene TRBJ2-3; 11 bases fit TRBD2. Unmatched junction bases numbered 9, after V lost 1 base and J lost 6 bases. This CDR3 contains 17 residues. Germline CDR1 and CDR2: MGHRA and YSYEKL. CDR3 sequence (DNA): TGCGCCAGCAGCCAAGTAGGTCGACTAGCGGGGAACGATACGCAGTATTTT. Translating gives CASSQVGRLAGNDTQYF.

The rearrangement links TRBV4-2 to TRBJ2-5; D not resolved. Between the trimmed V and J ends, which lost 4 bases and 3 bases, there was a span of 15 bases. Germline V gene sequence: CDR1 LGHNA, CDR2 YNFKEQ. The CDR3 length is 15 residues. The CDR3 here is CASSPASVGKETQYF. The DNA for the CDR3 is TGTGCCAGCAGCCCGGCATCGGTGGGAAAAGAGACCCAGTACTTC.

The CDR3 here is CASSLWEVSTGELFF. CDR3 coding DNA: TGTGCCAGTAGTTTGTGGGAGGTTAGCACCGGGGAGCTGTTTTTT. This chain uses TRBV19 with TRBJ2-2; tentative D call: TRBD2 (6 bases). V was shortened by 5 bases and J by 4 bases, with 14 bases between the two germline ends. The CDR3 is 15 amino acids. From germline, CDR1 is LNHDA and CDR2 SQIVND (reference sequence). Using reference TRBV19 and TRBJ2-2 for the parts outside the CDR3, the full variable domain is DGGITQSPKYLFRKEGQNVTLSCEQNLNHDAMYWYRQDPGQGLRLIYYSQIVNDFQKGDIAEGYSVSREKKESFPLTVTSAQKNPTAFYLCASSLWEVSTGELFFGEGSRLTVL.

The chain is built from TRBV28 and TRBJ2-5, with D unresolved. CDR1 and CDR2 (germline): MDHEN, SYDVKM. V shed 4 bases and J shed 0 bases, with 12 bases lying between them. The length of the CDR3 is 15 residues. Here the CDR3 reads CASSSVDRDQETQYF. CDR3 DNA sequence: TGTGCCAGCAGTTCCGTCGACCGAGACCAAGAGACCCAGTACTTC.

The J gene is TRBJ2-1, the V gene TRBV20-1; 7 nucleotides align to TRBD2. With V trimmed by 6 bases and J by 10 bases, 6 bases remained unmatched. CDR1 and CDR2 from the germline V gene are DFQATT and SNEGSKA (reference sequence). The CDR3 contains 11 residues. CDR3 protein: CSAQAGNEQFF. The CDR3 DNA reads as TGCAGTGCCCAAGCGGGAAACGAGCAGTTCTTC.

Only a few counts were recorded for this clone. The CDR3: CASSPMGNTIYF. The DNA of the CDR3 is TGTGCCAGCAGTCCCATGGGAAACACCATATATTTT. The rearrangement joins TRBV7-8 to TRBJ1-3, with D unclear. There are 12 residues in the CDR3. The V end was cut by 6 bases, the J end by 4 bases, with 7 bases between. CDR1 and CDR2 from the germline V gene are SGHVS and FQNEAQ. The whole variable domain, filled in from reference TRBV7-8 and TRBJ1-3, reads GAGVSQSPRYKVAKRGQDVALRCDPISGHVSLFWYQQALGQGPEFLTYFQNEAQLDKSGLPSDRFFAERPEGSVSTLKIQRTQQEDSAVYLCASSPMGNTIYFGEGSWLTVV.

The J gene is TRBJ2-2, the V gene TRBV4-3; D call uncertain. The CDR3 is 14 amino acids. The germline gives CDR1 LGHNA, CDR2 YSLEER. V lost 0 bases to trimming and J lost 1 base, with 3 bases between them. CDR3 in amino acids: CASSQDGNTGELFF. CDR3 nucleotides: TGCGCCAGCAGCCAAGATGGGAACACCGGGGAGCTGTTTTTT.

CDR3 nucleotides: TGTGCCAGCAGCTTGGGCAGAAATGAGCAGTTCTTC. This gives the protein CASSLGRNEQFF. This chain links TRBV5-4 with TRBJ2-1; D not certain. Per germline, CDR1 SGHNT and CDR2 YYREEE (reference sequence). There are 12 residues in the CDR3. Trimming took off 0 bases at V and 7 bases at J, with 5 bases between the two ends.

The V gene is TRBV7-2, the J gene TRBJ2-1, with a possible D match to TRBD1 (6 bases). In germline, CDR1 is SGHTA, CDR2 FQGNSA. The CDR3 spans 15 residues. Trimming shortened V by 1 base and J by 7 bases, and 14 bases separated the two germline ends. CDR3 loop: CASSLGAGDWNEQFF. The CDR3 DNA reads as TGTGCCAGCAGCTTAGGGGCAGGGGATTGGAATGAGCAGTTCTTC.

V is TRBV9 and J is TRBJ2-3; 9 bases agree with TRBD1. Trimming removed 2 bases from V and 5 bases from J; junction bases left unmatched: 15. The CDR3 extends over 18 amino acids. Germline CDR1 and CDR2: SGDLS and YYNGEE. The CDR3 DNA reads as TGTGCCAGCAGCGTTTCAGCCGGGACAGGGACCGAAAGAGATACGCAGTATTTT. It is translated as CASSVSAGTGTERDTQYF.

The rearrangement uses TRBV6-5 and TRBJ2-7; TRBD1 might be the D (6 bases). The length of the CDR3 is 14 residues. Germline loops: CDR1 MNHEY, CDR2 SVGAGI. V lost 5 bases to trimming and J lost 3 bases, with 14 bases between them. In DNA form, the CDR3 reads TGTGCCAGCAGTGCTCGGGACAACGGCTACGAGCAGTACTTC. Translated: CASSARDNGYEQYF.

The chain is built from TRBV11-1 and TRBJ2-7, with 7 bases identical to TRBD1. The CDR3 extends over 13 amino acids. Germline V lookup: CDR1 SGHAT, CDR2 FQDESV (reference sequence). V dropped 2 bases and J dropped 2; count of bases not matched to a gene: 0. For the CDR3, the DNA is TGTGCCAGCAGCTTACAGGGGGCCTACGAGCAGTACTTC. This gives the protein CASSLQGAYEQYF.

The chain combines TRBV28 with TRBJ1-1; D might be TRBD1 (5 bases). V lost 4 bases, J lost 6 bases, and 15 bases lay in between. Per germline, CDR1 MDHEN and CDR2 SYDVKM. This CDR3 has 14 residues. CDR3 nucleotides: TGTGCCAGCAGTTGGGGGGGGTTGGGCTCTGAAGCTTTCTTT. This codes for CASSWGGLGSEAFF.

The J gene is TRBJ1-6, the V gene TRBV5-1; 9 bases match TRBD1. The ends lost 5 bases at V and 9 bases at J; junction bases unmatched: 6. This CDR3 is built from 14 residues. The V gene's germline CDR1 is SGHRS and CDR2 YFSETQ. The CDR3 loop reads CASSRGQGGSPLHF. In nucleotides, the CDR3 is TGCGCCAGCAGTCGGGGACAGGGTGGTTCACCCCTCCACTTT.

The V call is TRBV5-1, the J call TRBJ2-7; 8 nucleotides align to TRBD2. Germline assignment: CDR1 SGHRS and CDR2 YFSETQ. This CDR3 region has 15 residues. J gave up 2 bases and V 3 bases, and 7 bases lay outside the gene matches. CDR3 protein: CASSSTGTSPYEQYF. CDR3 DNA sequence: TGCGCCAGCAGCTCAACCGGGACTAGTCCCTACGAGCAGTACTTC.

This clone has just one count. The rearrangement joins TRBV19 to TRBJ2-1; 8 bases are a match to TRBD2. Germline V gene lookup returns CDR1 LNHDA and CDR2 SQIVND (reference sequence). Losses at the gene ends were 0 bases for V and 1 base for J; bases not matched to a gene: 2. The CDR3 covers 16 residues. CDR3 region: CASSIEGGRSYNEQFF. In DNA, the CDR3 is TGTGCCAGTAGTATAGAGGGCGGGAGGTCCTACAATGAGCAGTTCTTC.

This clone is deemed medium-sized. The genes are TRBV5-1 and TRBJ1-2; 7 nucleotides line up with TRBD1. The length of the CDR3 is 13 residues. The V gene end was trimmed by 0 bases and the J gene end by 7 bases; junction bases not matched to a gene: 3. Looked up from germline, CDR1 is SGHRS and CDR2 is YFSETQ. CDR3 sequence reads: CASSLGQGSGYTF. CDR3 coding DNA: TGCGCCAGCAGCTTGGGACAGGGTAGTGGCTACACCTTC.

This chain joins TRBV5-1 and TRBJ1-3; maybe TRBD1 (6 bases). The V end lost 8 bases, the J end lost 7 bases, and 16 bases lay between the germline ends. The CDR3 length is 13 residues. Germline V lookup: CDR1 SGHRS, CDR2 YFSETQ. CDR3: CASRDTERNTIYF. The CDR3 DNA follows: TGCGCCAGTAGGGACACTGAAAGGAACACCATATATTTT.

The CDR3 sequence is CASSLGDGGRYGYTF. For the CDR3, the DNA is TGCGCCAGCAGCTTAGGTGACGGGGGCCGTTATGGCTACACCTTC. The chain recombines TRBV5-1 with TRBJ1-2, with D possibly TRBD1 on 6 matching bases. Germline V gives CDR1 SGHRS, CDR2 YFSETQ. V dropped 2 bases and J dropped 5 bases, with 16 bases sitting between them. CDR3 length equals 15 residues.

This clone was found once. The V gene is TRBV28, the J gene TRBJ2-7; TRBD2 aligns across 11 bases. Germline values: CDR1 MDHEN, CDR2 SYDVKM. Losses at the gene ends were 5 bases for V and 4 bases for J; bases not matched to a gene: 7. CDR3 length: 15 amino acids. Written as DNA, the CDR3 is TGTGCCAGCAGTCAGCCGGGACTAGCGGAGTACGAGCAGTACTTC. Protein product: CASSQPGLAEYEQYF. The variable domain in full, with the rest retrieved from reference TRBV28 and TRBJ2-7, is DVKVTQSSRYLVKRTGEKVFLECVQDMDHENMFWYRQDPGLGLRLIYFSYDVKMKEKGDIPEGYSVSREKKERFSLILESASTNQTSMYLCASSQPGLAEYEQYFGPGTRLTVT.

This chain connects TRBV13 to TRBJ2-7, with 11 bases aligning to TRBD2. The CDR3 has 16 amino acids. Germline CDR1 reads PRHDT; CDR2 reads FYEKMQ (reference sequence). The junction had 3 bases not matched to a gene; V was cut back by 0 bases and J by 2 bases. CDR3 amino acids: CASSLGGLAEAYEQYF. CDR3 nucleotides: TGTGCCAGCAGCTTAGGGGGACTAGCGGAGGCCTACGAGCAGTACTTC.

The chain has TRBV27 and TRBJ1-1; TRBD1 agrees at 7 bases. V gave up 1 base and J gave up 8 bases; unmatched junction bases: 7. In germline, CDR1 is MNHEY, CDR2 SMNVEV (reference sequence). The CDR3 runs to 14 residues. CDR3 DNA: TGTGCCAGCAGTTTATTAGACAGGGCCACCGAAGCTTTCTTT. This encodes CASSLLDRATEAFF.

The CDR3 DNA reads as TGTGCCAGCAGTTTAAGTAGCGGGGTTGTGTACAATGAGCAGTTCTTC. This codes for CASSLSSGVVYNEQFF. The gene calls are TRBV27 and TRBJ2-1; 8 nucleotides agree with TRBD2. Germline loops: CDR1 MNHEY, CDR2 SMNVEV (reference sequence). V lost 2 bases, J lost 4 bases, and 7 bases stayed unmatched. The CDR3 covers 16 residues.

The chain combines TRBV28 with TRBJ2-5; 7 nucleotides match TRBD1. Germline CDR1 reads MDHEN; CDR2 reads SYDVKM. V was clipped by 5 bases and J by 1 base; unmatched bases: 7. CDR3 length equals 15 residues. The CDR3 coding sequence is TGTGCCAGCAGTCGTGAATCAGGGGGCCAAGAGACCCAGTACTTC. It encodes CASSRESGGQETQYF.

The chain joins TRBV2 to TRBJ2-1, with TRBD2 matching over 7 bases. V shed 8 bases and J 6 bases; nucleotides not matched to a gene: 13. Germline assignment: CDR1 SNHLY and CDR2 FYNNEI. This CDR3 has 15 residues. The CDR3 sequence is CASSSSGALSNEQFF. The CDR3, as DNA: TGTGCCAGCTCCTCGAGCGGGGCCCTCTCCAATGAGCAGTTCTTC.